The rows below give T cell receptor beta chains drawn from one sample of a study of T cell repertoires in cytomegalovirus infection. TCRdb re-called the reads with MiXCR, one entry per CDR3 protein. The sample has about 770,000 distinct CDR3 sequences, approximately 32% seen once. No antigen is known for these receptors. Sequencing used cultured CD8+ T cells from PBMCs, obtained from culture after CMV antigen stimulation. The source is a human donor in good health (CMV status not recorded). Some clones in this sample may be carry-over from other donors' samples. The CDR3 runs from the conserved cysteine through the conserved F or W. A D gene is named only where the DNA matches it firmly. Clone size is given for some rows only: seen once, a few or many times, or a class if the clone is expanded.

CDR3 length	V gene	clone size	J gene	D gene	CDR3 DNA	CDR3 protein
13	TRBV19	NA	TRBJ1-5	NA	TGTGCCAGCACGAGCAGGGGTAGTCAGCCCCAGCATTTT	CASTSRGSQPQHF
11	TRBV27	NA	TRBJ1-1	NA	TGTGCCAGCAGGGGCCTCACTGAAGCTTTCTTT	CASRGLTEAFF
16	TRBV7-6	many	TRBJ2-1	NA	TGTGCCAGCGAGCCCCAAGTTCTGGGTCGACCCAATGAGCAGTTCTTC	CASEPQVLGRPNEQFF
15	TRBV6-1	few	TRBJ2-2	NA	TGTGCCAGCAGTTCCAGGGTACTGAACACCGGGGAGCTGTTTTTT	CASSSRVLNTGELFF
16	TRBV3-1	many	TRBJ1-6	NA	TGTGCCAGCAGCCCGATTGGGGCGACAGGAAATTCACCCCTCCACTTT	CASSPIGATGNSPLHF
13	TRBV7-7	few	TRBJ1-3	NA	TGTGCTAGCAGCTTAGCTACAGAGAACACCATATATTTT	CASSLATENTIYF
13	TRBV7-9	NA	TRBJ2-1	NA	TGTGCCAGCAGCTCGCGGGGCTTCAATGAGCAGTTCTTC	CASSSRGFNEQFF
15	TRBV6-5	NA	TRBJ1-1	NA	TGTGCCAGCCGTAATATAGGGACGGCGAACACTGAAGCTTTCTTT	CASRNIGTANTEAFF
15	TRBV7-2	few	TRBJ1-1	TRBD1	TGTGCCAGCAGCATCTGGGACAGCATGAACACTGAAGCTTTCTTT	CASSIWDSMNTEAFF
17	TRBV2	few	TRBJ1-5	NA	TGTGCCAGCACCCCCTGGGAAGGGATCTACGGCAATCAGCCCCAGCATTTT	CASTPWEGIYGNQPQHF
14	TRBV7-2	many	TRBJ1-1	NA	TGTGCCAGCAGCTTATTACAGGGAAGAACTGAAGCTTTCTTT	CASSLLQGRTEAFF
15	TRBV28	NA	TRBJ2-4	TRBD1	TGTGCCAGCAGTTACGGACAGGGGGCGAAAAACATTCAGTACTTC	CASSYGQGAKNIQYF
17	TRBV29-1	NA	TRBJ2-1	TRBD1	TGCAGCGTTGAAGGACGTCACAGGGGATGGGGGACAAATGAGCAGTTCTTC	CSVEGRHRGWGTNEQFF
16	TRBV7-8	many	TRBJ2-3	NA	TGTGCCAGCAGCCCCAGACTCCAGAGAAGCACAGATACGCAGTATTTT	CASSPRLQRSTDTQYF
18	TRBV10-3	few	TRBJ2-7	NA	TGTGCCATCACCGTTACGGGACCCGCCTTCGGAAAATCCTACGAGCAGTACTTC	CAITVTGPAFGKSYEQYF
18	TRBV7-8	many	TRBJ2-3	NA	TGTGCCAGCAGCCTACCAGTCAGCGGAGGAGAGAGGACAGATACGCAGTATTTT	CASSLPVSGGERTDTQYF
14	TRBV20-1	NA	TRBJ2-5	NA	TGCAGTGCTGATATGGACCCGATAGAGGAGACCCAGTACTTC	CSADMDPIEETQYF
13	TRBV27	few	TRBJ2-1	TRBD1	TGTGCCAGCAGTCCGGGGACAGGGATTGAGCAGTTCTTC	CASSPGTGIEQFF
12	TRBV12-3/TRBV12-4	few	TRBJ2-7	TRBD1	TGTGCCAGCAGTGACAGGGTAACCGAGCAGTACTTC	CASSDRVTEQYF
15	TRBV7-6	NA	TRBJ2-3	NA	TGTGACAGCAGCCGAGAGGGGGGGCCGGCAGATACGCAGTATTTT	CDSSREGGPADTQYF
12	TRBV29-1	NA	TRBJ1-2	TRBD1	TGCAGCGTTACTCCGGGACAGGGGGCATACACCTTC	CSVTPGQGAYTF
15	TRBV7-6	few	TRBJ2-1	NA	TGTGCCAGCAGATCAGGTCCGAGCTCCTACAATGAGCAGTTCTTC	CASRSGPSSYNEQFF
18	TRBV5-5	NA	TRBJ2-6	NA	TGTGCCAGCAGCTTGGGGGACGGGACCGACTCTGGGGCCAACGTCCTGACTTTC	CASSLGDGTDSGANVLTF
12	TRBV29-1	NA	TRBJ2-2	NA	TGCAGCGTTGTTTGGGGTACCGGGGAGCTGTTTTTT	CSVVWGTGELFF
11	TRBV27	few	TRBJ1-1	NA	TGTGCCACTCAAGAGAACACTGAAGCTTTCTTT	CATQENTEAFF
16	TRBV7-9	many	TRBJ2-1	NA	TGTGCCAGCAGCTTAAAGGCCAGGGTGACCTACAATGAGCAGTTCTTC	CASSLKARVTYNEQFF
16	TRBV7-6	NA	TRBJ2-6	NA	TGTGCCAGCAGCCCTTCAGGGGGGGCCGGGGCCAACGTCCTGACTTTC	CASSPSGGAGANVLTF
14	TRBV12-3/TRBV12-4	NA	TRBJ1-2	NA	TGTGCCAGCAGTTTAGGGACAGTGATTGGTGGCTACACCTTC	CASSLGTVIGGYTF
18	TRBV7-6	many	TRBJ2-3	TRBD2	TGTGCCAGCAGCTTAGCGCCGGGACTAGCGGACCTCACAGATACGCAGTATTTT	CASSLAPGLADLTDTQYF
13	TRBV7-6	many	TRBJ2-3	NA	TGTGCCAGCAGCCTCAGGGGAGCAGATACGCAGTATTTT	CASSLRGADTQYF
13	TRBV6-5	few	TRBJ2-5	NA	TGTGCCAGCAGTTACTTAGCGGAAGAGACCCAGTACTTC	CASSYLAEETQYF
15	TRBV12-3/TRBV12-4	few	TRBJ2-6	NA	TGTGCCACGGGGAGTTCCAGCTCTGGGGCCAACGTCCTGACTTTC	CATGSSSSGANVLTF
13	TRBV5-3	once	TRBJ1-1	TRBD1	TGTGCCAGCAGTTTTCGGCAGGGGGTTGAAGCTTTCTTT	CASSFRQGVEAFF
15	TRBV10-3	few	TRBJ2-3	NA	TGTGCCATCAGTGAGTTTGTGGGGAGCACAGATACGCAGTATTTT	CAISEFVGSTDTQYF
14	TRBV6-1	NA	TRBJ2-3	NA	TGTGCCAGCAGTGAAGACGGGGGAGGAGATACGCAGTATTTT	CASSEDGGGDTQYF
12	TRBV25-1	NA	TRBJ2-1	NA	TGTGCCAGCTCCCAGTCCTGGGGGGAGCAGTTCTTC	CASSQSWGEQFF
15	TRBV5-4	few	TRBJ1-1	NA	TGTGCCAGCAGCTCGTCGACTTACATGAACACTGAAGCTTTCTTT	CASSSSTYMNTEAFF
14	TRBV6-6	NA	TRBJ2-1	NA	TGTGCCAGCAGTACCCTATGGGGGGACAATGAGCAGTTCTTC	CASSTLWGDNEQFF
14	TRBV11-3	few	TRBJ1-1	NA	TGTGCCAGCAGCAAACAGGCGCGTAGCACTGAAGCTTTCTTT	CASSKQARSTEAFF
14	TRBV5-8	NA	TRBJ2-3	NA	TGTGCCAGCAGACTCTCGGTCCGTAAGGATACGCAGTATTTT	CASRLSVRKDTQYF
15	TRBV7-6	NA	TRBJ1-5	NA	TGTGCCAGCAGCTTAGCCGCGGGGCTCGGTCAGCCCCAGCATTTT	CASSLAAGLGQPQHF
13	TRBV11-1	NA	TRBJ2-1	TRBD2	TGTGCCAGCAGCTTAGAGAGGAGCGGGGGGGCATTCTTC	CASSLERSGGAFF
14	TRBV27	NA	TRBJ2-2	NA	TGTGCCAGCAGTTACGGACAGTGGGGCGGGGAGCTGTTTTTT	CASSYGQWGGELFF
17	TRBV7-8	many	TRBJ1-1	TRBD1	TGTGCCAGCACCAAAGAGATAACAGGGGGTGTGGACACTGAAGCTTTCTTT	CASTKEITGGVDTEAFF
17	TRBV7-8	few	TRBJ1-5	TRBD1	TGTGCCAGCAGCTTGACCGGGACAGGGGGCCTCGGGCAGCCCCAGCATTTT	CASSLTGTGGLGQPQHF
16	TRBV7-3	NA	TRBJ2-2	TRBD1	TGTGCCAGCAGCGCCCGGGACAGAGCGAACACCGGGGAGCTGTTTTTT	CASSARDRANTGELFF
16	TRBV4-3	NA	TRBJ1-2	NA	TGCGCCAGCAGCCAAGATTTGAAGGGCGACGGCTATGGCTACACCTTC	CASSQDLKGDGYGYTF
16	TRBV7-2	many	TRBJ2-2	TRBD2	TGTGCCAGCAACCCCCTAGCGGGGGGGCTTACCGGGGAGCTGTTTTTT	CASNPLAGGLTGELFF
11	TRBV10-3	few	TRBJ2-2	NA	TGTGCCATGAGAAACACCGGGGAGCTGTTTTTT	CAMRNTGELFF
19	TRBV7-9	few	TRBJ2-2	NA	TGTGCCAGCAGCTCACCAGATCTTCTCCGGGACCTGGGGACCGGGGAGCTGTTTTTT	CASSSPDLLRDLGTGELFF
16	TRBV15	NA	TRBJ1-2	NA	TGTGCCACCAGCCCTCGGGTTGGGCAGCCCGACTATGGCTACACCTTC	CATSPRVGQPDYGYTF
13	TRBV29-1	NA	TRBJ1-6	NA	TGCAGCGTTGGGCGGGACCGTGATTCACCCCTCCACTTT	CSVGRDRDSPLHF
15	TRBV6-5	NA	TRBJ2-7	TRBD2	TGTGCCAGCAGTTCAAAGCGGGGGGTCTGGGACGAGCAGTACTTC	CASSSKRGVWDEQYF
15	TRBV27	NA	TRBJ2-7	NA	TGTGCCAGCAGTTCCCCCGGGACCATCAACGGCGAGCAGTACTTC	CASSSPGTINGEQYF
13	TRBV11-1	few	TRBJ1-5	TRBD1	TGTGCCAGCAGCCTCCAGGGGGATCAGCCCCAGCATTTT	CASSLQGDQPQHF
16	TRBV7-2	many	TRBJ1-3	NA	TGTGCCAGCAGCCCCTCGGGCTACTTCTCTGGAAACACCATATATTTT	CASSPSGYFSGNTIYF
16	TRBV7-2	many	TRBJ2-5	TRBD1	TGTGCCAGCAGCCCCCGTGGGACAGGGTACCAAGAGACCCAGTACTTC	CASSPRGTGYQETQYF